The text below deals with one T cell receptor beta chain. As yet, its antigen is unknown. In the PCR, 60 Vbeta and 13 Jbeta primers were used. Only in-frame clones appear in the TCRdb table, and some are missing; sequencing was by immunoSEQ multiplex PCR. Altogether about 130,000 clones are present, approximately 74% being singletons, with the ten largest covering more than 6%. This sample is drawn from a study of cytomegalovirus exposure and HLA in healthy donors. Study findings and constraints: According to a later analysis, donors in an Asian-associated ancestry cluster reportedly had fewer N-insertions than the roughly 670-donor mean.

The germline V and J ends were trimmed by 4 bases and 7 bases, with 17 bases remaining between them. Germline V gene data show CDR1 as SGHDN and CDR2 as FVKESK. The CDR3 covers 15 residues. The J gene is TRBJ2-1, the V gene TRBV14; possible D gene TRBD2, 7 bases. Sequenced: PBMCs. The sequence was obtained from a middle-aged man in good health and CMV-seropositive. The CDR3 sequence: CASSPWEGEGNEQFF. The CDR3 DNA is TGTGCCAGCAGCCCCTGGGAGGGGGAAGGGAATGAGCAGTTCTTC.